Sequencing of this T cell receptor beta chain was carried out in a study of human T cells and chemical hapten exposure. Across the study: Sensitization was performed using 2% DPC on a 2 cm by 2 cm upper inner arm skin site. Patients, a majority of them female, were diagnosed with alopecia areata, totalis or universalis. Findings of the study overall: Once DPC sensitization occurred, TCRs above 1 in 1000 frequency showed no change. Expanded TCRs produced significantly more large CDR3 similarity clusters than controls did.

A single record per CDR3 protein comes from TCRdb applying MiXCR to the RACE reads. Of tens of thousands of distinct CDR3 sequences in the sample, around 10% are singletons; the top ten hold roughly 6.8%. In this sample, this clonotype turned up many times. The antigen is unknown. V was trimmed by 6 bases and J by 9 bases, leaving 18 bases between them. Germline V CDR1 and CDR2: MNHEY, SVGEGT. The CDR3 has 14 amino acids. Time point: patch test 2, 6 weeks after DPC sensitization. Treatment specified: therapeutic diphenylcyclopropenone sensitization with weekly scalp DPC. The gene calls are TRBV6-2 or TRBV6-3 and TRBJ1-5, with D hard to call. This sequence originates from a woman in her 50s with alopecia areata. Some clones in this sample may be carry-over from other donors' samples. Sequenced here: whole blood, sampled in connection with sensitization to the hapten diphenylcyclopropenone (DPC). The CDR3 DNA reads TGTGCCAGCAGCTCTCATGGTGAGGTGAGGCCCCAGCATTTT. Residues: CASSSHGEVRPQHF.